This TCR beta chain was recorded in a study of T cell repertoires in cytomegalovirus infection. Study as a whole: Used in the study were CMV epitopes, some recently identified and HLA-C-restricted, others well-studied and HLA-B-restricted. Both CMV infection and a matching HLA type were indicated by public TCR beta signatures. Study-wide points: Dominant in the ex vivo response were TCR beta clonotypes restricted by HLA-C and specific for CMV.

TCRdb passed the reads through MiXCR, listing each CDR3 protein once. The table includes 250,000 to 300,000 distinct CDR3 sequences, about 20% detected once. This clonotype was seen more than once but under ten times. Its target is not known. V was pared by 5 bases and J by 1 base, with 9 bases between. The CDR3 is made up of 14 amino acids. CDR1 is SGHNT and CDR2 is YENEEA in the germline V gene. The J gene is TRBJ1-3, the V gene TRBV11-3, with D uncertain. The sequences come from cultured PBMCs, collected from culture after CMV antigen stimulation. The source of this sequence is a human donor in good health (CMV status not recorded). Some clones in this sample may be carry-over from other donors' samples. In nucleotides, the CDR3 is TGTGCCAGCAGCACCGGTCTTTCTGGAAACACCATATATTTT. Translating gives CASSTGLSGNTIYF.